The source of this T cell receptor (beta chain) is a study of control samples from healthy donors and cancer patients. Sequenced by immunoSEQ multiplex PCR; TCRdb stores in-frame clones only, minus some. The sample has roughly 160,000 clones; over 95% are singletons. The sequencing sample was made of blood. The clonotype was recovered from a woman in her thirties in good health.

CDR3 protein: CASSLVSMRETQYF. The CDR3 coding sequence is TGTGCCAGCAGCTTAGTTTCCATGCGAGAGACCCAGTACTTC. The V call is TRBV7-9, the J call TRBJ2-5; no clear D gene. Per the germline V gene, CDR1 is SEHNR and CDR2 is FQNEAQ (reference sequence). The CDR3 contains 14 residues. With 1 base removed from V and 4 bases from J, the gap between germline ends came to 10 bases.